This T cell receptor beta chain is from a study of identical twins. Study-level points and caveats: Invariant MAIT and iNKT cells are populations that could partly confound zero-insertion analyses.

TCRdb redid the calling of the 5' RACE reads with MiXCR, one entry per CDR3 protein. The data show roughly 480,000 distinct CDR3 sequences, about 24% seen once. This clonotype was seen repeatedly, ten times or more. Its specificity is unknown. The CDR3 extends over 12 amino acids. Germline V gene lookup returns CDR1 DFQATT and CDR2 SNEGSKA (reference sequence). V lost 7 bases and J lost 1, with 8 bases in between. This same sample was also taken into another study, of T cells expressing NK-cell markers. Per that study: Whether expanded NKG2C+ T cell clones were HCMV-specific remained unclear.

The receptor was isolated from a young woman in good health. This sequence joins TRBV20-1 and TRBJ1-5; D remains ambiguous. The sample taken for sequencing was CD4+ T cells sorted from blood. Written as DNA, the CDR3 is TGCAGTGTAAAACAGAGCAATCAGCCCCAGCATTTT. It is translated as CSVKQSNQPQHF.